Below are 8 T cell receptor beta chains sequenced from a single sample in a study of blood T cells in healthy people across ages. The second PCR ran about 6 to 12 cycles with a sample-barcoded 5' primer and J-beta primers. MiXCR was run by TCRdb on the 5' RACE reads, yielding one entry per CDR3 protein. The sample holds about 290,000 distinct CDR3 sequences; around 27% are singletons and the top ten take over 25%. Material: blood. All receptors derive from a woman in her 70s in good health.

This clonotype was counted a single time. This chain connects TRBV5-6 to TRBJ1-3, with 8 bases aligning to TRBD1. The CDR3 extends over 16 amino acids. Germline lookup yields CDR1 SGHDT and CDR2 YYEEEE. V lost 4 bases and J lost 0; bases outside the gene matches: 6. The chain's CDR3 is CASSGGTGYSGNTIYF. The CDR3 DNA follows: TGTGCCAGCAGCGGGGGGACAGGTTACTCTGGAAACACCATATATTTT.

This clonotype was seen more than once but under ten times. This sequence joins TRBV20-1 and TRBJ2-7, with 10 bases matching TRBD2. Germline V gives CDR1 DFQATT, CDR2 SNEGSKA (reference sequence). Trimming at V came to 4 bases and at J to 4 bases, leaving 16 bases not matched to a gene. There are 17 residues in the CDR3. The CDR3 DNA is TGCAGTGCTAAGCCCTCCAAACCGGGACTAGCGACATACGAGCAGTACTTC. Protein sequence: CSAKPSKPGLATYEQYF.

This clonotype showed up just a few times. V gene TRBV28 combines with J gene TRBJ2-1, with unresolved D. CDR3 length equals 13 residues. V lost 6 bases to trimming and J lost 8 bases, with 14 bases between them. From germline, CDR1 is MDHEN and CDR2 SYDVKM. The CDR3 DNA reads TGTGCCAGCAGAAAAGGGTCAGAGGATGAGCAGTTCTTC. Amino acids: CASRKGSEDEQFF.

In regard to this clonotype: The junction shows a germline mismatch at one end, possibly a read error. The chain joins TRBV6-6 to TRBJ2-7; 7 bases line up with TRBD1. CDR3 size: 13 residues. Germline V gene data show CDR1 as MNHNY and CDR2 as SVGAGI (reference sequence). The CDR3 DNA reads as TGTGCCGGACGACAGGGAGTGACCTACGGGCAGTACTTC. Its protein is CAGRQGVTYGQYF.

This clonotype came up a few times. The J gene is TRBJ2-2, the V gene TRBV7-2; the D gene is possibly TRBD2 (6 bases). Germline CDR1 and CDR2: SGHTA and FQGNSA. This CDR3 spans 12 amino acids. The V end was cut by 8 bases, the J end by 4 bases, with 8 bases between. The CDR3 nucleotides are TGTGCCAGCGTCGGGAGCACCGGGGAGCTGTTTTTT. This sequence encodes CASVGSTGELFF.

This clonotype has just a few counts. The V call is TRBV10-3, the J call TRBJ2-5; possible D gene TRBD1, 6 bases. CDR1 is ENHRY and CDR2 is SYGVKD in the germline V gene. V gave up 2 bases and J gave up 5 bases, with 9 bases separating them. CDR3 length: 13 residues. The CDR3 here is CAISEGQQETQYF. Here the CDR3 DNA reads TGTGCCATCAGTGAGGGACAGCAGGAGACCCAGTACTTC.

This clonotype was detected a few times. V gene TRBV9 combines with J gene TRBJ2-6; D might be TRBD1 (6 bases). CDR1 and CDR2 from the germline V gene are SGDLS and YYNGEE. V lost 2 bases, J lost 0 bases, and 15 bases lay in between. CDR3 length equals 18 residues. In nucleotides, the CDR3 is TGTGCCAGCAGCGTTGACGGGACACCAAGCTCTGGGGCCAACGTCCTGACTTTC. Residues: CASSVDGTPSSGANVLTF.

This clonotype showed up just a few times. The chain couples TRBV7-7 to TRBJ2-7, with 11 bases fitting TRBD1. The J call is uncertain, as TRBJ2-5 better fits the DNA end. This CDR3 is built from 15 residues. Germline V gene data show CDR1 as SSHAT and CDR2 as FNYEAQ (reference sequence). In DNA form, the CDR3 reads TGTGCTGGCAGCCCTGGACAGGGGGCGTACGAGACCCAGTACTTC. Translated, it gives CAGSPGQGAYETQYF.